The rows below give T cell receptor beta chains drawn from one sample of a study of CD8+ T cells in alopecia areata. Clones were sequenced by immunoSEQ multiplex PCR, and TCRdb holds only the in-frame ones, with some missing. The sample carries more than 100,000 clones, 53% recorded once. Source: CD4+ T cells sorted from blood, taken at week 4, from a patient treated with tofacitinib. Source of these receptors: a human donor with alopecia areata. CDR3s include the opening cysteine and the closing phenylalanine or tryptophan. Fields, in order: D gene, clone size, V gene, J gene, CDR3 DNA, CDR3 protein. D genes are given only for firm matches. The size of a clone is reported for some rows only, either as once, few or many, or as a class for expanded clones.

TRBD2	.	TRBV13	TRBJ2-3	TGTGCCAGCAGCTTATATAGCGGGGAGGCGGATACGCAGTATTTT	CASSLYSGEADTQYF
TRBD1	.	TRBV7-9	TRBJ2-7	TGTGCCAGCAGCCCAGGGACAGGGGGCTCCTACGAGCAGTACTTC	CASSPGTGGSYEQYF
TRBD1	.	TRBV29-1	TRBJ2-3	TGCAGCGTGGATGACAGGGCAGATACGCAGTATTTT	CSVDDRADTQYF
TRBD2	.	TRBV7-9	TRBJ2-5	TGTGCCAGCAGCTTAACGACTAGCGGGGACTTTAACTTC	CASSLTTSGDFNF
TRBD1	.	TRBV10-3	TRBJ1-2	TGTGCCATCAGTGAGTCTGGACAGGGAATGGATGGCTACACCTTC	CAISESGQGMDGYTF
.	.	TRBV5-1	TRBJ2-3	TGCGCCAGCAGTCACGGGACTGGCACAGATACGCAGTATTTT	CASSHGTGTDTQYF
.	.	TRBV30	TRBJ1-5	TGTGCCTGGAGTGGGGTGGGGCCCCAGCATTTT	CAWSGVGPQHF
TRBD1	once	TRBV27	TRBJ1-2	TGTGCCAGCAGCGGCACGGGACAGGGATTCCGTGGCTACACCTTC	CASSGTGQGFRGYTF
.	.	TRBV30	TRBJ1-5	TGTGCCTGGAGTCGGGGAAGTTATAGCAATCAGCCCCAGCATTTT	CAWSRGSYSNQPQHF
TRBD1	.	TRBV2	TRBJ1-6	TGTGCCAGCAGTGTCCCGGGACAGGGTGCACCCCTCCACTTT	CASSVPGQGAPLHF
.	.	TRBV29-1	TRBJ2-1	TGCAGCGTAGCCTCCCAAGAGCAGTTCTTC	CSVASQEQFF
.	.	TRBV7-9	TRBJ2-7	TGTGCCAGCAGTCCGGACACAGCCTACGAGCAGTACTTC	CASSPDTAYEQYF
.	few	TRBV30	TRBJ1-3	TGTGCCTGGAACAGGGCTGGAAACACCATATATTTT	CAWNRAGNTIYF
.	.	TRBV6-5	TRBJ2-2	TGTGCCAGCACCATGCGGGATCTTATGTCCGGGGAGCTGTTTTTT	CASTMRDLMSGELFF
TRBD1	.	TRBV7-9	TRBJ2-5	TGTGCCAGCAGCGCCGGACAGGGCGGAGAGACCCAGTACTTC	CASSAGQGGETQYF